This TCR beta chain appears in the sequencing data of a study of cytomegalovirus exposure and HLA in healthy donors. About the study: T cells numbering 150 million to 200 million yielded 95 million to 140 million unique TCR beta sequences in an earlier analysis. Findings and limits, study-wide: Follow-up analysis later connected one missense variant in DCLRE1C with trimming of TCR beta V- and J-genes. A list of approximately 150 TCR beta chains associated with cytomegalovirus was given.

On this clone: Its antigen is as yet unknown.

Primers included in the PCR were 60 Vbeta and 13 Jbeta primers. Generated by immunoSEQ multiplex PCR, the TCRdb table keeps only in-frame clones and is missing some. The sample lists some 150,000 clones, around 79% occurring once. The CDR3 spans 16 residues. The V gene's germline CDR1 is MNHEY and CDR2 SMNVEV (reference sequence). The V end lost 2 bases, the J end lost 2 bases, and 13 bases lay between the germline ends. This TCR derives from a man aged 50-60 years in good health and CMV-seropositive. Sequenced sample: PBMCs. This chain connects TRBV27 to TRBJ1-3, with D perhaps TRBD1 (5 bases). CDR3 sequence reads: CASSLKAGWTGNTIYF. CDR3 in DNA: TGTGCCAGCAGTTTAAAAGCAGGGTGGACTGGAAACACCATATATTTT.